This T cell receptor beta chain appears in the sequencing data of a study of shared clonotypes between healthy human individuals. General study findings and limits: Sampling covered blood only; tissue repertoires likely differ.

The table came from immunoSEQ multiplex PCR; TCRdb's copy has only in-frame clones and leaves some out. The table shows 2 million to 2.5 million clones, with less than 95% occurring only once. Regarding this clone: Its antigen remains unknown.

The sample taken for sequencing was naive CD4+ T cells from PBMCs. The sample's subset: CD45RA+ positively selected. This TCR was recovered from a man aged 18 to 29 in good health. Some clones in this sample may be carry-over from other donors' samples.

CDR3 DNA: TGTGCCAGCAGCCGAGGGACTAGCGGGAAGTTCGAGCAGTACTTC. Translating it yields CASSRGTSGKFEQYF. This chain uses TRBV7-9 with TRBJ2-7; the match to TRBD2 covers 13 bases. Germline assignment: CDR1 SEHNR and CDR2 FQNEAQ (reference sequence). J gave up 6 bases and V 5 bases, and 7 bases lay outside the gene matches. There are 15 residues in the CDR3.